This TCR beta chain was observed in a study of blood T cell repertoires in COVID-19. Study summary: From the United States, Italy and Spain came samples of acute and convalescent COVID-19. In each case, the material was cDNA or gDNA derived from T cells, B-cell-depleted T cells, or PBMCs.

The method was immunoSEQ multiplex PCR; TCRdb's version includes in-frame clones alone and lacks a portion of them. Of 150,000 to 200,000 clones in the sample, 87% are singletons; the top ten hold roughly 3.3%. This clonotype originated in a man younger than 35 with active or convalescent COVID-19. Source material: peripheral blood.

In DNA form, the CDR3 reads TGTGCCAGCTCACCAGAAATAGGACAGTCCGAAAAACTGTTTTTT. Translating it yields CASSPEIGQSEKLFF. V gene TRBV18 combines with J gene TRBJ1-4; possibly TRBD1 for D (6 bases). V shed 2 bases and J shed 8 bases, with 15 bases lying between them. Germline V gene data show CDR1 as KGHSH and CDR2 as LQKENI. CDR3 length: 15 amino acids.